These 23 T cell receptor beta chains originate from one sample sequenced in a study of blood T cells in healthy people across ages. The authors ran a second PCR of about 6 to 12 cycles using a sample-barcoded 5' primer and a J-beta primer mix. A single record per CDR3 protein comes from TCRdb applying MiXCR to the 5' RACE reads. The top ten clones hold approximately 2.1% of a sample with over 1,500,000 distinct CDR3 sequences, 49% of them seen once. Material: blood. The receptors come from a woman between 40 and 50 years old in good health.

The table lists this clonotype with a few counts. The chain couples TRBV12-3 or TRBV12-4 to TRBJ2-5; D is uncertain. V lost 3 bases and J 1 base, leaving 6 bases between the germline ends. CDR3 length: 13 residues. CDR3 bases: TGTGCCAGCAGTTTGAAACCCCAAGAGACCCAGTACTTC. Encoded protein: CASSLKPQETQYF.

The chain links TRBV28 to TRBJ2-5, with D unclear. There are 12 residues in the CDR3. Per germline, CDR1 MDHEN and CDR2 SYDVKM. Trimming stripped 5 bases from V and 6 bases from J, with 10 bases between. In DNA form, the CDR3 reads TGTGCCAGCAGTCTACGTGGCCAGACCCAGTACTTC. Its translation: CASSLRGQTQYF.

Remarks on this clonotype: The junction differs from germline at one of its ends, possibly a read error. The gene calls are TRBV25-1 and TRBJ2-5, with unresolved D. In germline, CDR1 is MGHDK, CDR2 SYGVNS. The CDR3 is 15 residues long. The DNA of the CDR3 is TGTGCCAGCTCCCCGGCCCAGGACCCCCAAGAGGCCCAGTACTTC. It specifies CASSPAQDPQEAQYF.

The chain has TRBV4-1 and TRBJ2-3, with 8 bases identical to TRBD2. CDR3 size: 16 residues. Germline trimming cut 0 bases from V and 4 bases from J; bases unmatched to any gene: 6. The germline V gene has CDR1 MGHRA and CDR2 YSYEKL. The DNA for the CDR3 is TGCGCCAGCAGCCAAGATTGGCGGGGGGTCCCAGATACGCAGTATTTT. Translated: CASSQDWRGVPDTQYF.

The sample holds many counts of this clonotype. A read error may explain this, as a much larger clone is one base away. The rearrangement links TRBV5-1 to TRBJ2-1, with no clear D. From germline, CDR1 is SGHRS and CDR2 YFSETQ. With 4 bases removed from V and 4 bases from J, the gap between germline ends came to 12 bases. CDR3 length equals 14 residues. In DNA form, the CDR3 reads TGCGCCAGCAGCGTCGCAGATTCGTACAATGAGCAGTTCTTC. Amino acids: CASSVADSYNEQFF. Complete variable domain (other parts from reference TRBV5-1 and TRBJ2-1): KAGVTQTPRYLIKTRGQQVTLSCSPISGHRSVSWYQQTPGQGLQFLFEYFSETQRNKGNFPGRFSGRQFSNSRSEMNVSTLELGDSALYLCASSVADSYNEQFFGPGTRLTVL.

V usage is TRBV5-1 and J usage is TRBJ2-1, with 9 bases that match TRBD2. This CDR3 is 15 amino acids long. Germline V gives CDR1 SGHRS, CDR2 YFSETQ. V was clipped by 3 bases and J by 6 bases; unmatched bases: 7. CDR3 in amino acids: CASSYIAGAGNEQFF. The CDR3 bases are TGCGCCAGCAGCTATATAGCGGGGGCCGGCAATGAGCAGTTCTTC.

This chain links TRBV7-3 with TRBJ2-3, with D uncertain. Trimming cost V 5 bases and J 0 bases, with 12 bases left between them. The CDR3 spans 15 residues. The V gene's germline CDR1 is SGHTA and CDR2 FQGTGA. The CDR3 region has the DNA TGTGCCAGCAGCCTCGATTTCGGAAGCACAGATACGCAGTATTTT. This translates into CASSLDFGSTDTQYF.

The rearrangement links TRBV2 to TRBJ2-5; D unclear. The CDR3 contains 17 residues. V was cut by 1 base and J by 2 bases, with 17 bases left in between. Germline V lookup: CDR1 SNHLY, CDR2 FYNNEI. In nucleotides, the CDR3 is TGTGCCAGCAGTGAAGGGTATCTGGAGTTTTGGCAAGAGACCCAGTACTTC. This translates into CASSEGYLEFWQETQYF.

The rearrangement uses TRBV29-1 and TRBJ2-3, with 9 bases aligning to TRBD1. Germline values: CDR1 SQVTM, CDR2 ANQGSEA. V dropped 4 bases and J dropped 3; count of bases not matched to a gene: 8. The CDR3 has 15 residues. The CDR3 sequence: CSVATSGTGTDTQYF. The DNA of the CDR3 is TGCAGCGTTGCGACTTCCGGGACAGGGACAGATACGCAGTATTTT.

This chain joins TRBV28 and TRBJ2-5, with TRBD1 identical over 9 bases. The CDR3 loop spans 15 amino acids. V was pared by 2 bases and J by 2 bases, with 3 bases of the junction left unmatched. CDR1 and CDR2 (germline): MDHEN, SYDVKM. For the CDR3, the DNA is TGTGCCAGCAGTTTAGTCGGGACAGGGCAAGAGACCCAGTACTTC. Translated, it gives CASSLVGTGQETQYF.

The rearrangement uses TRBV14 and TRBJ2-6; 11 bases map to TRBD1. The CDR3 runs to 19 residues. Germline CDR1 reads SGHDN; CDR2 reads FVKESK. V shed 0 bases, J shed 0 bases, and the junction held 4 bases outside the gene matches. CDR3 sequence (DNA): TGTGCCAGCAGCCAAGAGGACAGGGGGCTTTTCTCTGGGGCCAACGTCCTGACTTTC. Residues: CASSQEDRGLFSGANVLTF.

In this sample, this clonotype turned up a few times. The V gene is TRBV29-1, the J gene TRBJ2-7, with D unclear. CDR1 and CDR2 from the germline V gene are SQVTM and ANQGSEA. V lost 6 bases to trimming and J lost 3 bases, with 9 bases between them. The CDR3 has 11 amino acids. CDR3 protein: CSVAASYEQYF. In nucleotides, the CDR3 is TGCAGCGTCGCGGCTAGCTACGAGCAGTACTTC.

This clonotype was seen a few times. This chain joins TRBV27 and TRBJ2-3, with a possible D match to TRBD2 (7 bases). Trimming stripped 7 bases from V and 4 bases from J, with 12 bases between. Germline lookup yields CDR1 MNHEY and CDR2 SMNVEV (reference sequence). This CDR3 is built from 13 residues. CDR3 bases: TGTGCCAGCACTGGGGGGGCTTCAGATACGCAGTATTTT. It codes for CASTGGASDTQYF.

Many counts were recorded for this clonotype. The V gene is TRBV15, the J gene TRBJ2-7; D is possibly TRBD2 (6 bases). Germline V gives CDR1 LNHNV, CDR2 YYDKDF (reference sequence). The CDR3 loop spans 13 amino acids. Trimming removed 2 bases from V and 6 bases from J, with 11 bases in between. The DNA of the CDR3 is TGTGCCACCAGCAGAAATCAGGGAGGCGAGCAGTACTTC. It encodes CATSRNQGGEQYF.

The chain recombines TRBV15 with TRBJ2-1, with D perhaps assigned TRBD1 or TRBD2 (6 bases each). The length of the CDR3 is 16 residues. Trimming left V 0 bases short and J 5 bases short, with 14 bases between. Germline assignment: CDR1 LNHNV and CDR2 YYDKDF (reference sequence). This CDR3 is CATSRDWGALHNEQFF. In nucleotides, the CDR3 is TGTGCCACCAGCAGAGATTGGGGGGCGTTACACAATGAGCAGTTCTTC.

The count of this clonotype is one. The chain links TRBV4-1 to TRBJ1-6; no definite D call. CDR1 is MGHRA and CDR2 is YSYEKL in the germline V gene. V was cut by 6 bases and J by 9 bases, with 21 bases left in between. The CDR3 length is 16 residues. In nucleotides, the CDR3 is TGCGCCAGCAGACGCAACCGGGCCGTTGATGGTTCACCCCTCCACTTT. Encoded protein: CASRRNRAVDGSPLHF.

For the CDR3, the DNA is TGTGCCAGCAGCTTGTCCAGGGAATGGCAAGAGACCCAGTACTTC. It codes for CASSLSREWQETQYF. The V call is TRBV5-4, the J call TRBJ2-5; tentative D call: TRBD1 (5 bases). The CDR3 has 15 residues. Trimming took off 1 base at V and 2 bases at J, with 12 bases between the two ends. Germline CDR1 SGHNT, CDR2 YYREEE (reference sequence).

The chain links TRBV2 to TRBJ2-4; the match to TRBD1 covers 9 bases. From germline, CDR1 is SNHLY and CDR2 FYNNEI. The CDR3 totals 18 residues. The trim removed 3 bases at V and 0 bases at J, leaving 9 bases unmatched. Here the CDR3 reads CASSDWTGDVGAKNIQYF. The DNA of the CDR3 is TGTGCCAGCAGTGACTGGACAGGGGACGTAGGAGCCAAAAACATTCAGTACTTC.

The chain carries TRBV10-3 and TRBJ1-1; weak D call: TRBD1 (5 bases). V was trimmed by 3 bases and J by 4 bases, leaving 9 bases between them. CDR1 and CDR2 (germline): ENHRY, SYGVKD. The CDR3 totals 13 residues. The CDR3 DNA reads TGTGCCATCAGTGATCAGGGTTCCACTGAAGCTTTCTTT. Translated: CAISDQGSTEAFF.

The chain uses TRBV4-1 and TRBJ2-1; TRBD2 agrees at 9 bases. The CDR3 has 19 residues. The J segment lost 1 base and the V segment lost 6 bases, leaving 16 bases of the junction unmatched. From germline, CDR1 is MGHRA and CDR2 YSYEKL. The CDR3 here is CASSQWTSEGALSYNEQFF. The CDR3, as DNA: TGCGCCAGCAGTCAATGGACTAGCGAGGGGGCCTTATCCTACAATGAGCAGTTCTTC.

This clonotype appeared a few times. The chain joins TRBV20-1 to TRBJ2-7, with TRBD1 matching over 9 bases. This CDR3 spans 13 amino acids. The ends lost 5 bases at V and 7 bases at J; junction bases unmatched: 9. The germline gives CDR1 DFQATT, CDR2 SNEGSKA (reference sequence). The CDR3 loop reads CSAPGQGSMEQYF. The DNA for the CDR3 is TGCAGTGCTCCGGGACAGGGATCAATGGAGCAGTACTTC.

The chain links TRBV14 to TRBJ2-3, with 8 bases that match TRBD2. CDR1 and CDR2 (germline): SGHDN, FVKESK. CDR3 length: 14 residues. The ends lost 9 bases at V and 3 bases at J; junction bases unmatched: 8. The CDR3 protein is CARPREGQTDTQYF. CDR3 DNA: TGTGCCAGACCCCGGGAGGGACAAACAGATACGCAGTATTTT.

This clonotype was found once. The chain couples TRBV28 to TRBJ2-3, with 10 bases fitting TRBD1. The length of the CDR3 is 16 residues. With 3 bases clipped from V and 2 bases from J, the junction kept 5 bases outside the gene matches. Germline values: CDR1 MDHEN, CDR2 SYDVKM. The CDR3 reads CASSLPGQGITDTQYF. For the CDR3, the DNA is TGTGCCAGCAGTTTGCCGGGACAGGGGATCACAGATACGCAGTATTTT.